This T cell receptor (beta chain) came from a study of Ad26.COV2.S vaccination and SARS-CoV-2 variants (dated by TCRdb to about 2021). As for the study more broadly: Donors in the vaccine arm were drawn from COV1001, a multicentre, randomized, double-blind, placebo-controlled phase I-IIa trial testing Ad26.COV2.S in healthy adults. The specificity and breadth of SARS-CoV-2-reactive T cell receptors after Ad26.COV2.S vaccination were assessed by TCRbeta repertoire sequencing. Participants in the trial were split at random into five groups of five each, receiving low-dose or high-dose Ad26.COV2.S once or twice, or else placebo on both occasions. Dosing of Ad26.COV2.S was intramuscular, at either 5x10^10 or 1x10^11 viral particles, delivered as one shot or as two shots spaced 56 days apart. The TCR-sequenced set comprised around 30 samples: some 19 Ad26.COV2.S vaccine recipients, 5 placebo recipients and 8 SARS-CoV-2 convalescent individuals. Throughout the experiments and outcome assessment, investigators stayed blinded to trial group allocation.

Overall study results and their limits: The authors noted that the TCR breadth and depth analyses may have underestimated total T cell responses. Comparable non-spike TCR breadth was observed between vaccine and placebo recipients, consistent with only spike being contained in the vaccine. The study was not powered to compare responses between vaccine doses or regimens. Spike-specific TCR breadth was higher in Ad26.COV2.S recipients than in placebo recipients (P = 0.0014). After vaccination, substantial breadth of spike-specific CD8+ and CD4+ T cell responses was reported.

The immunoSEQ Assay was used to sequence TCRbeta CDR3 regions. After extraction, genomic DNA underwent amplification by bias-controlled multiplex PCR, followed by high-throughput sequencing. From the authors' description of their analysis: To quantify the absolute abundance of every unique TCRbeta CDR3 region, sequences were collapsed and filtered. Usable DNA was measured by amplifying reference genes present in all nucleated cells, and TCRbeta template counts were normalized to that usable DNA to estimate T cell fraction. Repertoire TCRs were annotated as SARS-CoV-2-specific by exact matching of V gene, CDR3 amino acid sequence and J gene to a known reactive TCR set. The reference SARS-CoV-2 TCR set was derived from MIRA and filtered for enrichment in COVID-19-positive ImmuneCODE repertoires, a step that removed public or cross-reactive TCRs. Based on the MIRA antigens, annotated TCRs were further analysed at the level of specific ORF or position within ORF. Breadth was defined as the number of annotated unique rearrangements divided by the total number of unique productive rearrangements, and depth was defined as the summed frequency of the annotated unique rearrangements. Group comparisons of TCR breadth used two-sided Wilcoxon rank-sum tests. Not all clones reach the TCRdb copy of this immuneACCESS table, which keeps in-frame sequences only. Checked studies attribute under half of the gap to unresolved V genes and leave the rest unexplained. V and J calls and clone size are copied from that table; D and trimming were computed from the DNA. Present in this sample are around 320,000 clones, more than 70% of which were seen just once. In total, the top ten clones hold more than 1.5% of the sample.

A remark on this clone: What antigen it recognizes has not been identified. No much larger clone is present one base from it, and per-base qualities are unavailable.

From cysteine to phenylalanine, the CDR3 is 15 amino acids long. Of all the DNA, just the CDR3 is kept, 45 bases in frame from base 1. Clipping removes 2 bases from V and 5 bases from J, with 5 as the unmatched junction base count. According to the germline V gene, CDR1 reads SGHTS and CDR2 reads YDEGEE. The treatment or condition label, read with the paper, signifies: around 19 received Ad26.COV2.S at low or high dose, single or two shots; roughly 5 received placebo; per-sample allocation not given. For vaccine and placebo recipients, the sequenced repertoires came from samples collected on day 63 after the first injection. In Cohort 1b, roughly 25 adults aged 18-55 years were enrolled at a single site in Boston, USA, between 29 July and 7 August 2020. Ad26.COV2.S was a replication-incompetent adenovirus type 26 vector expressing a prefusion-stabilized SARS-CoV-2 spike protein from the original Wuhan strain.

This chain is built from TRBV5-8 and TRBJ1-4; TRBD1 agrees with 8 junctional bases. The source of this sequence is a person aged 18 to 59 who received the Ad26.COV2.S COVID-19 vaccine or a placebo. The input for sequencing was peripheral blood, taken in a trial of Ad26.COV2.S vaccine versus placebo. The CDR3 here reads CASSFGDRPNEKLFF. The DNA sequence is given as TGTGCCAGCAGCTTCGGGGACAGGCCGAATGAAAAACTGTTTTTT.